The 32 T cell receptor beta chains given below trace back to one sample, sequenced in a study of breast tumors, draining lymph nodes, adjacent tissues. Axillary draining lymph nodes of breast cancer patients supplied the node samples. MiXCR, run by TCRdb on the multiplex PCR reads, gives a single entry per CDR3 protein. The sample lists tens of thousands of distinct CDR3 sequences, under 25% occurring once. Sequenced: axillary lymph node tissue. The source of these receptors is a female donor with breast cancer. Some clones in this sample may be carry-over from other donors' samples.

This clonotype was observed at least ten times. The V gene is TRBV19, the J gene TRBJ2-5; 10 bases align to TRBD1. From germline, CDR1 is LNHDA and CDR2 SQIVND (reference sequence). This CDR3 spans 15 amino acids. With 8 bases clipped from V and 5 bases from J, the junction kept 11 bases outside the gene matches. CDR3 sequence: CASSTTGQGGETQYF. DNA for the CDR3: TGTGCCAGTTCCACAACAGGACAGGGGGGGGAGACCCAGTACTTC.

This clonotype was observed at least ten times. The chain combines TRBV5-8 with TRBJ2-7; D is unresolved. V dropped 0 bases and J dropped 4 bases, with 11 bases sitting between them. CDR3 length equals 14 residues. The germline V gene encodes CDR1 SGHTS and CDR2 YDEGEE. In DNA, the CDR3 is TGTGCCAGCAGCTTGGGTTCTAGTGGGTACGAGCAGTACTTC. Translating gives CASSLGSSGYEQYF.

This clonotype was observed at least ten times. This chain uses TRBV6-1 with TRBJ2-7, with 11 bases lining up with TRBD1. CDR3 length: 16 amino acids. CDR1 MNHNS and CDR2 SASEGT come from the germline V gene. Trimming removed 6 bases from V and 3 bases from J; junction bases left unmatched: 10. The DNA for the CDR3 is TGTGCCAGCAGATTAAAGCCGGGACAGGGGGGCTACGAGCAGTACTTC. Protein: CASRLKPGQGGYEQYF.

This clonotype was observed at least ten times. The chain joins TRBV7-2 to TRBJ1-2; 7 bases fit TRBD1. Unmatched junction bases numbered 10, after V lost 5 bases and J lost 4 bases. This CDR3 is 15 amino acids long. The germline V gene encodes CDR1 SGHTA and CDR2 FQGNSA. The CDR3 DNA reads as TGTGCCAGCAGCCCGACGGGACAGAATTCCTATGGCTACACCTTC. Its protein product is CASSPTGQNSYGYTF.

A note on this clonotype: The junction differs from germline at one of its ends, possibly a read error. This chain uses TRBV5-1 with TRBJ1-2, with a possible D match to TRBD1 (5 bases). The CDR3 sequence is 14 residues long. Germline CDR1 and CDR2: SGHRS and YFSETQ. The CDR3 region has the DNA TGCGCCAGCAGCCCCGGGGGGGTAAACTATGGCTACGCCTTC. Its protein product is CASSPGGVNYGYAF.

The sample holds many counts of this clonotype. The chain joins TRBV7-6 to TRBJ2-1; no clear D. This CDR3 is 12 amino acids long. V was pared by 5 bases and J by 5 bases, with 7 bases between. Looked up from germline, CDR1 is SGHVS and CDR2 is FNYEAQ. CDR3 amino acids: CASSRPNNEQFF. The DNA of the CDR3 is TGTGCCAGCAGCCGACCTAACAATGAGCAGTTCTTC.

As regards this clonotype: A read error may explain this, as a much larger clone is one base away. This CDR3 fails to terminate in the conserved phenylalanine or tryptophan, so it likely reflects a read error. The chain combines TRBV5-1 with TRBJ2-2; either TRBD1 or TRBD2 may supply D (6 bases each). The CDR3 spans 13 residues. The germline CDR1 and CDR2 sequences are SGHRS and YFSETQ. Trimming removed 4 bases at V and 5 bases at J, with 9 bases between. The DNA for the CDR3 is TGCGCCAGCAGCGGAGGGGGGACCGGGGAGCTGTTTTCT. Its translation is CASSGGGTGELFS.

In this sample, this clonotype turned up many times. This chain joins TRBV6-1 and TRBJ2-5; D gene ambiguous. The germline V gene encodes CDR1 MNHNS and CDR2 SASEGT. The V end lost 4 bases, the J end lost 5 bases, and 14 bases lay between the germline ends. This CDR3 is 14 amino acids long. In nucleotides, the CDR3 is TGTGCCAGCAGTGGCCAAGGGCGGCACGAGACCCAGTACTTC. Translation gives CASSGQGRHETQYF.

This clonotype was counted between two and nine times. Possible read error: a much larger clone is one base away. V and J are TRBV10-3 and TRBJ1-2; TRBD1 is a possible D gene (5 bases). The CDR3 has 13 residues. Germline V gives CDR1 ENHRY, CDR2 SYGVKD. Trimming removed 8 bases at V and 6 bases at J, with 16 bases between. CDR3 amino acids: CAIQRDPSNGYTF. DNA of the CDR3: TGTGCCATCCAGAGGGACCCCTCGAATGGCTACACCTTC.

This clonotype was picked up many times. V and J are TRBV11-2 and TRBJ2-3; TRBD2 is a possible D gene (6 bases). V dropped 0 bases and J dropped 2 bases, with 9 bases sitting between them. Per germline, CDR1 SGHAT and CDR2 FQNNGV. The CDR3 is 15 amino acids. As DNA, the CDR3 is TGTGCCAGCAGCTTAGAAGGACTACTCACAGATACGCAGTATTTT. It codes for CASSLEGLLTDTQYF.

This clonotype has a count of ten or more. The chain is built from TRBV20-1 and TRBJ2-1; TRBD2 aligns across 7 bases. The CDR3 is 17 amino acids. V shed 4 bases, J shed 1 base, and the junction held 13 bases outside the gene matches. Looked up from germline, CDR1 is DFQATT and CDR2 is SNEGSKA (reference sequence). Here the CDR3 DNA reads TGCAGTGCTACCGCCAGGCCGGCGGGAGCGTCCTACAATGAGCAGTTCTTC. It encodes CSATARPAGASYNEQFF.

The chain joins TRBV6-1 to TRBJ1-2; D is ambiguous. V lost 5 bases and J 6 bases, leaving 4 bases between the germline ends. The CDR3 extends over 10 amino acids. Germline CDR1 and CDR2: MNHNS and SASEGT. CDR3 protein: CASSTNGYTF. Written as DNA, the CDR3 is TGTGCCAGCAGTACTAATGGCTACACCTTC.

This clonotype was seen only a few times. This sequence joins TRBV7-3 and TRBJ1-2, with D maybe TRBD1 (5 bases). The germline gives CDR1 SGHTA, CDR2 FQGTGA. CDR3 length equals 13 residues. V was clipped by 4 bases and J by 5 bases, with 11 bases between them. CDR3: CASSSFEGYGYTF. In nucleotides, the CDR3 is TGTGCCAGCAGCTCCTTCGAGGGGTATGGCTACACCTTC.

This clonotype was seen more than once but under ten times. The chain employs TRBV27 and TRBJ2-7; 9 bases line up with TRBD1. V lost 0 bases to trimming and J lost 2 bases; unmatched junction nucleotides: 14. The V gene's germline CDR1 is MNHEY and CDR2 SMNVEV (reference sequence). This CDR3 contains 19 residues. This CDR3 reads CASSLSYLSWGQGTYEQYF. The CDR3 DNA follows: TGTGCCAGCAGTTTATCCTACCTATCGTGGGGACAGGGCACCTACGAGCAGTACTTC.

This clonotype was recorded many times. This chain joins TRBV5-5 and TRBJ2-7; TRBD2 is a possible D gene (6 bases). Germline loops: CDR1 SGHKS, CDR2 YYEKEE (reference sequence). The V gene lost 4 bases and the J gene lost 5 bases, with 10 bases spanning the gap. The length of the CDR3 is 12 residues. The CDR3 loop reads CASSHAGNEQYF. CDR3 DNA: TGTGCCAGCAGCCACGCGGGAAACGAGCAGTACTTC.

This clonotype showed up many times. This sequence joins TRBV3-1 and TRBJ1-5, with D unresolved. V dropped 3 bases and J dropped 7 bases, with 7 bases sitting between them. CDR1 and CDR2 (germline): LGHDT, YNNKEL (reference sequence). This CDR3 has 12 residues. The CDR3 reads CASSQGKQPQHF. The CDR3 DNA follows: TGTGCCAGCAGCCAGGGAAAACAGCCCCAGCATTTT.

This clonotype has just a few counts. One junction end does not reproduce the germline sequence, and a read error may be involved. This chain uses TRBV18 with TRBJ2-1, with TRBD2 identical over 8 bases. The CDR3 loop spans 13 amino acids. Germline loops: CDR1 KGHSH, CDR2 LQKENI. The CDR3 DNA sequence: TGTGCCAGCTCACCCGGCACCCGCGGGGGGCTAATCTTC. This codes for CASSPGTRGGLIF.

There are many counts of this clonotype. The chain uses TRBV4-1 and TRBJ2-2, with TRBD2 matching over 8 bases. The CDR3 has 16 amino acids. J was trimmed by 5 bases and V by 3 bases; bases with no gene match: 8. In germline, CDR1 is MGHRA, CDR2 YSYEKL. This CDR3 reads CASSQNGAGETGELFF. The DNA of the CDR3 is TGCGCCAGCAGCCAGAACGGAGCGGGAGAGACCGGGGAGCTGTTTTTT.

Points on this clonotype: One end of the junction varies from germline; a read error may be responsible. The V call is TRBV28, the J call TRBJ1-6; D gene ambiguous. Germline V gives CDR1 MDHEN, CDR2 SYDVKM. The CDR3 has 12 residues. CDR3 residues: CACSLPGSPLHF. The CDR3 bases are TGTGCCTGCAGTCTACCAGGTTCACCCCTCCACTTT. The full variable domain, with the rest looked up from reference TRBV28 and TRBJ1-6, is DVKVTQSSRYLVKRTGEKVFLECVQDMDHENMFWYRQDPGLGLRLIYFSYDVKMKEKGDIPEGYSVSREKKERFSLILESASTNQTSMYLCACSLPGSPLHFGNGTRLTVT.

This clonotype came up many times. DNA of the CDR3: TGCGCCAGCAGCGGAACGACAGGGGTAGATTCACCCCTCCACTTT. This gives the protein CASSGTTGVDSPLHF. The genes are TRBV5-1 and TRBJ1-6; 8 bases align to TRBD1. The V gene's germline CDR1 is SGHRS and CDR2 YFSETQ. The CDR3 consists of 15 residues. Trimming cost V 4 bases and J 8 bases; bases outside gene matches: 8.

This clonotype has at least ten counts. The chain carries TRBV4-3 and TRBJ2-7; D is perhaps TRBD1 (5 bases). The germline gives CDR1 LGHNA, CDR2 YSLEER. Trimming shortened V by 1 base and J by 2 bases, and 6 bases separated the two germline ends. CDR3 length: 13 amino acids. The CDR3: CASSQGTTYEQYF. The CDR3 DNA sequence: TGCGCCAGCAGCCAAGGGACAACCTACGAGCAGTACTTC.

The sample holds many counts of this clonotype. The gene calls are TRBV4-2 and TRBJ1-3; no reliable D call. Trimming shortened V by 1 base and J by 0 bases, and 10 bases separated the two germline ends. Looked up from germline, CDR1 is LGHNA and CDR2 is YNFKEQ. The length of the CDR3 is 16 residues. CDR3 in amino acids: CASSQVPGSSGNTIYF. The CDR3 nucleotides read TGTGCCAGCAGCCAAGTTCCCGGGAGCTCTGGAAACACCATATATTTT.

This clonotype has a handful of counts. This could be a read error, since a much larger clone is one nucleotide away. The gene calls are TRBV20-1 and TRBJ1-2, with a tentative D call TRBD1 (5 bases). The CDR3 extends over 12 amino acids. In germline, CDR1 is DFQATT, CDR2 SNEGSKA (reference sequence). CDR3 region: CSALVGHYGYAF. CDR3 coding DNA: TGCAGTGCCCTAGTCGGACACTATGGCTACGCCTTC.

This clonotype has ten or more counts. The chain uses TRBV5-6 and TRBJ2-1, with D possibly matching TRBD1 (6 bases). Germline V gene sequence: CDR1 SGHDT, CDR2 YYEEEE. This CDR3 spans 14 amino acids. The V end was cut by 0 bases, the J end by 4 bases, with 8 bases between. The CDR3 coding sequence is TGTGCCAGCAGCTTGGGGACAGTATACAATGAGCAGTTCTTC. It encodes CASSLGTVYNEQFF.

This clonotype was counted many times. The V gene is TRBV9, the J gene TRBJ2-3; 9 nucleotides agree with TRBD2. V was pared by 0 bases and J by 3 bases, with 5 bases of the junction left unmatched. Germline CDR1 is SGDLS and CDR2 is YYNGEE. The CDR3 runs to 16 residues. The CDR3 protein is CASSVVRAGGTDTQYF. The CDR3 DNA follows: TGTGCCAGCAGCGTAGTGAGAGCGGGAGGTACAGATACGCAGTATTTT.

This clonotype was counted at least ten times. The V gene is TRBV19, the J gene TRBJ2-7, with 7 nucleotides matching TRBD1. V shed 4 bases, J shed 4 bases, and the junction held 4 bases outside the gene matches. This CDR3 comprises 13 residues. The germline V gene encodes CDR1 LNHDA and CDR2 SQIVND (reference sequence). The CDR3 nucleotides read TGTGCCAGTAGTAGACAGGGTCCATACGAGCAGTACTTC. Translation gives CASSRQGPYEQYF.

This chain links TRBV4-2 with TRBJ2-6, with 14 bases aligning to TRBD2. CDR1 is LGHNA and CDR2 is YNFKEQ in the germline V gene. The CDR3 contains 19 residues. Trimming cost V 3 bases and J 0 bases; bases outside gene matches: 4. For the CDR3, the DNA is TGTGCCAGCAGCCAGAGACTAGCGGGGGGGAGCTCTGGGGCCAACGTCCTGACTTTC. Encoded protein: CASSQRLAGGSSGANVLTF.

This clonotype was picked up many times. V and J are TRBV5-1 and TRBJ2-3; D assignment may be TRBD1 or TRBD2 (5 bases each). V shed 3 bases and J shed 4 bases, with 15 bases lying between them. This CDR3 has 15 amino acids. Germline CDR1 reads SGHRS; CDR2 reads YFSETQ. The CDR3: CASSWDLHGSDTQYF. For the CDR3, the DNA is TGCGCCAGCAGCTGGGACCTCCACGGGTCAGATACGCAGTATTTT. Combining the CDR3 with reference TRBV5-1 and TRBJ2-3 gives the whole variable domain KAGVTQTPRYLIKTRGQQVTLSCSPISGHRSVSWYQQTPGQGLQFLFEYFSETQRNKGNFPGRFSGRQFSNSRSEMNVSTLELGDSALYLCASSWDLHGSDTQYFGPGTRLTVL.

Concerning this clonotype: Compared with germline, one end of the junction differs, possibly owing to a read error. The chain combines TRBV6-1 with TRBJ1-4; D may be TRBD1 (6 bases). The CDR3 length is 14 residues. Germline loops: CDR1 MNHNS, CDR2 SASEGT. CDR3 region: CASRDSAANEKLFF. The CDR3 DNA sequence: TGTGCCAGCAGGGACAGTGCAGCTAATGAAAAACTGTTCTTT.

This clonotype was recorded at least ten times. Here the CDR3 DNA reads TGCGCCAGCAGCTTTACAGGGGGGCAAGAGACCCAGTACTTC. Amino acids: CASSFTGGQETQYF. This chain connects TRBV5-1 to TRBJ2-5; 8 nucleotides align to TRBD1. The CDR3 extends over 14 amino acids. Losses at the gene ends were 2 bases for V and 2 bases for J; bases not matched to a gene: 2. Germline CDR1 SGHRS, CDR2 YFSETQ.

This clonotype was observed at least ten times. V gene TRBV7-3 combines with J gene TRBJ2-1; 10 bases match TRBD2. Trimming took 6 bases from V and 4 from J; bases not matched to a gene: 12. The V gene's germline CDR1 is SGHTA and CDR2 FQGTGA. The length of the CDR3 is 17 residues. CDR3 nucleotides: TGTGCCAGCAGTCCAAGCGGGAGGGCCGCTGGGTACAATGAGCAGTTCTTC. Protein: CASSPSGRAAGYNEQFF. Based on the CDR3 plus reference TRBV7-3 and TRBJ2-1, the full variable domain is GAGVSQTPSNKVTEKGKYVELRCDPISGHTALYWYRQSLGQGPEFLIYFQGTGAADDSGLPNDRFFAVRPEGSVSTLKIQRTERGDSAVYLCASSPSGRAAGYNEQFFGPGTRLTVL.

The chain employs TRBV7-8 and TRBJ1-1; 8 positions match TRBD1. The germline V gene has CDR1 SGHVS and CDR2 FQNEAQ. CDR3 size: 14 residues. Trimming removed 4 bases from V and 5 bases from J; junction bases left unmatched: 6. The CDR3: CASSSTGGGTEAFF. The DNA for the CDR3 is TGTGCCAGCAGCTCTACAGGGGGAGGAACTGAAGCTTTCTTT.